This T cell receptor beta chain is drawn from a study of blood T cell repertoires in COVID-19. Study background: Sites in the United States, Italy and Spain provided acute and convalescent COVID-19 samples.

The sample holds one count of this clone. TCRdb keeps only in-frame clones here, not all; method: immunoSEQ multiplex PCR. The repertoire holds 100,000 to 120,000 clones, with 60% to 80% as singletons. The CDR3 covers 15 residues. The V and J ends lost 3 bases and 5 bases respectively, with 14 bases between them. Germline V gives CDR1 SGHNT, CDR2 YYREEE (reference sequence). The receptor comes from a woman older than 75 with active or convalescent COVID-19. Sequenced sample: peripheral blood. The chain uses TRBV5-4 and TRBJ2-2; perhaps TRBD2 as D (6 bases). The DNA for the CDR3 is TGTGCCAGCAGCTACCCCGAGGGGAGGACCGGGGAGCTGTTTTTT. Translation gives CASSYPEGRTGELFF.